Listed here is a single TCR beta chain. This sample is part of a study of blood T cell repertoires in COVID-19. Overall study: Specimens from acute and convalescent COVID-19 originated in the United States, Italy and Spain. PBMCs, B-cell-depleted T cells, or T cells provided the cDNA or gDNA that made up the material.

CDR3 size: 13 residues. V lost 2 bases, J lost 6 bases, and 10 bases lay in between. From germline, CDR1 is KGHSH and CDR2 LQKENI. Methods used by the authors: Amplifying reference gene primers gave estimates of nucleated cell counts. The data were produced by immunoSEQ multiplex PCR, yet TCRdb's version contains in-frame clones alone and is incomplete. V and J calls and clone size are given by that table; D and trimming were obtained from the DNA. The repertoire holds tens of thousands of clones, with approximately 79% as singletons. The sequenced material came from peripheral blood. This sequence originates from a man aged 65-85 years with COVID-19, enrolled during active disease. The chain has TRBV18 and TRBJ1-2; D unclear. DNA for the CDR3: TGTGCCAGCTCACCAAAGCAAGTGGATGGCTACACCTTC. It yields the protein CASSPKQVDGYTF.